The 27 T cell receptor beta chains listed next were all sequenced from one sample in a study of lymphopenia after photon versus proton radiotherapy. Assay: immunoSEQ multiplex PCR; the TCRdb copy retains only in-frame clones and omits some. The sample holds 75,000 to 95,000 clones, more than 70% seen once. The material was peripheral blood, obtained from a patient treated with proton-based radiotherapy. These receptors were obtained from a man aged 55 to 70 with pancreatic cancer.

This rearrangement joins TRBV4-3 to TRBJ2-3, with D hard to call. V gave up 0 bases and J gave up 7 bases, with 8 bases separating them. Germline V gene data show CDR1 as LGHNA and CDR2 as YSLEER. The CDR3 spans 13 residues. CDR3 bases: TGCGCCAGCAGCCAAGAAATCCAAAATACGCAGTATTTT. This encodes CASSQEIQNTQYF.

The chain carries TRBV9 and TRBJ1-2; TRBD1 might be the D (5 bases). The CDR3 spans 15 residues. Per the germline V gene, CDR1 is SGDLS and CDR2 is YYNGEE. Between the trimmed V and J ends, which lost 0 bases and 3 bases, there was a span of 12 bases. The CDR3 sequence: CASSVAAGKDYGYTF. As DNA, the CDR3 is TGTGCCAGCAGCGTAGCTGCAGGGAAGGACTATGGCTACACCTTC. Full variable domain (outside the CDR3, taken from reference TRBV9 and TRBJ1-2): DSGVTQTPKHLITATGQRVTLRCSPRSGDLSVYWYQQSLDQGLQFLIQYYNGEERAKGNILERFSAQQFPDLHSELNLSSLELGDSALYFCASSVAAGKDYGYTFGSGTRLTVV.

This clone was seen a single time. The chain joins TRBV11-2 to TRBJ2-7; D is possibly TRBD1 or TRBD2 (5 bases each). The CDR3 loop spans 16 amino acids. V lost 5 bases and J 1 base, leaving 18 bases between the germline ends. Germline CDR1 reads SGHAT; CDR2 reads FQNNGV. The CDR3 nucleotides read TGTGCCAGCAGCACACTCTCTTCGGGGCCTTCCTACGAGCAGTACTTC. It is translated as CASSTLSSGPSYEQYF.

The chain employs TRBV6-5 and TRBJ1-2; maybe TRBD1 (6 bases). This CDR3 has 16 amino acids. Germline CDR1 is MNHEY and CDR2 is SVGAGI. V was cut by 4 bases and J by 0 bases, with 15 bases left in between. The CDR3 bases are TGTGCCAGCAGTTTCCGACAGGACCTAGCTAACTATGGCTACACCTTC. Protein sequence: CASSFRQDLANYGYTF.

The chain links TRBV27 to TRBJ2-7; a weak D match, TRBD1 (6 bases). CDR3 size: 14 residues. V was cut by 5 bases and J by 5 bases, with 16 bases left in between. Germline V CDR1 and CDR2: MNHEY, SMNVEV (reference sequence). The CDR3 spells CASSIRTGLHEQYF. CDR3 coding DNA: TGTGCCAGCAGTATAAGAACAGGGCTCCACGAGCAGTACTTC.

V and J are TRBV7-9 and TRBJ2-7; the D is unclear. There are 12 residues in the CDR3. V was pared by 4 bases and J by 0 bases, with 4 bases between. Germline CDR1 and CDR2: SEHNR and FQNEAQ (reference sequence). The CDR3 spells CASSSVSYEQYF. The CDR3 region has the DNA TGTGCCAGCAGCTCTGTCTCCTACGAGCAGTACTTC.

The V call is TRBV7-2, the J call TRBJ2-2; D is undetermined. Trimming shortened V by 2 bases and J by 4 bases, and 11 bases separated the two germline ends. Germline CDR1 reads SGHTA; CDR2 reads FQGNSA. The CDR3 consists of 15 residues. The CDR3 region is CASSLKRSGTGELFF. CDR3 nucleotides: TGTGCCAGCAGCTTAAAGAGGTCGGGCACCGGGGAGCTGTTTTTT.

This rearrangement joins TRBV6-5 to TRBJ2-2; D might be TRBD2 (5 bases). V was cut by 3 bases and J by 4 bases, with 9 bases left in between. This CDR3 contains 14 residues. Germline values: CDR1 MNHEY, CDR2 SVGAGI. CDR3 loop: CASSYGGPTGELFF. DNA of the CDR3: TGTGCCAGCAGTTATGGCGGGCCCACCGGGGAGCTGTTTTTT.

The chain uses TRBV4-2 and TRBJ2-6, with TRBD2 as a possible D gene (5 bases). CDR1 and CDR2 (germline): LGHNA, YNFKEQ. This CDR3 is built from 16 residues. V dropped 8 bases and J dropped 2 bases, with 16 bases sitting between them. CDR3 sequence: CASGPEEATGANVLTF. In DNA form, the CDR3 reads TGTGCCAGCGGGCCCGAGGAGGCAACTGGGGCCAACGTCCTGACTTTC.

This rearrangement joins TRBV5-3 to TRBJ2-6, with a possible D match to TRBD1 (5 bases). TRBV5-3 is given ORF status, its function remaining uncertain. This CDR3 is built from 16 residues. V gave up 2 bases and J gave up 5 bases, with 14 bases separating them. The DNA of the CDR3 is TGTGCCAGAAGCTTTCGTCGCCAGGGCTGGGCCAACGTCCTGACTTTC. It encodes CARSFRRQGWANVLTF.

The rearrangement uses TRBV2 and TRBJ2-7; D is ambiguous. Germline CDR1 SNHLY, CDR2 FYNNEI. V lost 6 bases and J lost 6, with 15 bases in between. The length of the CDR3 is 13 residues. In nucleotides, the CDR3 is TGTGCCAGCAGGGACCAGGCATTGGGCGAGCAGTACTTC. This codes for CASRDQALGEQYF.

The V and J genes are TRBV6-5 and TRBJ2-2, with 11 bases fitting TRBD1. The V gene's germline CDR1 is MNHEY and CDR2 SVGAGI. The CDR3 covers 16 residues. After removal of 3 bases from V and 5 bases from J, the junction contained 5 bases not matched to a gene. CDR3 DNA: TGTGCCAGCAGTTATCGTGGGGACAGGGGGACCGGGGAGCTGTTTTTT. Its translation: CASSYRGDRGTGELFF.

The chain carries TRBV2 and TRBJ1-2; 8 bases match TRBD1. Germline trimming cut 5 bases from V and 2 bases from J; bases unmatched to any gene: 4. From germline, CDR1 is SNHLY and CDR2 FYNNEI. The CDR3 extends over 14 amino acids. In DNA, the CDR3 is TGTGCCAGCAGTTTACAGGGGGAAAACTATGGCTACACCTTC. Translation gives CASSLQGENYGYTF.

The chain has TRBV5-6 and TRBJ2-7; 7 bases line up with TRBD1. CDR1 is SGHDT, CDR2 YYEEEE, per germline. The J segment lost 2 bases and the V segment lost 4 bases, leaving 6 bases of the junction unmatched. This CDR3 contains 14 residues. The chain's CDR3 is CASSPTGRAYEQYF. CDR3 nucleotide sequence: TGTGCCAGCAGCCCGACAGGGAGAGCCTACGAGCAGTACTTC.

The chain uses TRBV11-1 and TRBJ2-3, with 9 bases fitting TRBD2. The CDR3 is 15 residues long. V dropped 5 bases and J dropped 6; count of bases not matched to a gene: 9. Per the germline V gene, CDR1 is SGHAT and CDR2 is FQDESV (reference sequence). CDR3 sequence reads: CASSRPGLASDTQYF. CDR3 in DNA: TGTGCCAGCAGCCGTCCGGGACTAGCATCCGATACGCAGTATTTT.

This sequence joins TRBV28 and TRBJ2-1, with TRBD2 identical over 9 bases. CDR1 is MDHEN and CDR2 is SYDVKM in the germline V gene. V lost 6 bases and J lost 8; bases outside the gene matches: 2. CDR3 length equals 12 residues. CDR3 sequence reads: CASRTSGYEQFF. The CDR3 nucleotides read TGTGCCAGCAGGACTAGCGGCTATGAGCAGTTCTTC.

This clone appeared once. This sequence joins TRBV6-6 and TRBJ1-5; no firm D call. The CDR3 contains 12 residues. From germline, CDR1 is MNHNY and CDR2 SVGAGI (reference sequence). The ends were cut back, 9 bases at V and 9 bases at J, with 15 bases in the middle. For the CDR3, the DNA is TGTGCCAGTAACCAACGAAACTGGCCCCAGCATTTT. The encoded protein is CASNQRNWPQHF.

The chain links TRBV6-1 to TRBJ2-3, with 7 bases that match TRBD2. There are 12 residues in the CDR3. In germline, CDR1 is MNHNS, CDR2 SASEGT. The V and J ends lost 8 bases and 6 bases, in that order; junction bases with no gene match: 5. CDR3 protein: CASGRGADTQYF. In nucleotides, the CDR3 is TGTGCCAGCGGGAGGGGTGCCGATACGCAGTATTTT.

The chain has TRBV9 and TRBJ2-3, with D maybe TRBD1 (6 bases). V lost 0 bases to trimming and J lost 0 bases, with 11 bases between them. CDR3 length: 16 residues. Looked up from germline, CDR1 is SGDLS and CDR2 is YYNGEE. The CDR3 coding sequence is TGTGCCAGCAGCGTAGCCCAGGGGCAAAGCACAGATACGCAGTATTTT. This encodes CASSVAQGQSTDTQYF.

The gene calls are TRBV18 and TRBJ1-3; D is uncertain. V dropped 6 bases and J dropped 0 bases, with 6 bases sitting between them. This CDR3 spans 13 amino acids. Germline V lookup: CDR1 KGHSH, CDR2 LQKENI. In DNA form, the CDR3 reads TGTGCCAGCTCGTCGGGCTCTGGAAACACCATATATTTT. Amino acids: CASSSGSGNTIYF.

The genes are TRBV27 and TRBJ1-4; 7 bases agree with TRBD1. The CDR3 spans 14 residues. The junction had 6 bases not matched to a gene; V was cut back by 6 bases and J by 5 bases. From germline, CDR1 is MNHEY and CDR2 SMNVEV (reference sequence). The DNA of the CDR3 is TGTGCCAGCAGCACAGGGGCCCACAATGAAAAACTGTTTTTT. Translating it yields CASSTGAHNEKLFF.

There are a few counts of this clone. The V and J genes are TRBV23-1 and TRBJ2-2, with D perhaps matching TRBD2 (5 bases). TRBV23-1 is labeled an ORF, and its function is uncertain. Deletions cut 4 bases from V and 7 bases from J, with 28 bases between. The CDR3 loop spans 19 amino acids. The CDR3 DNA reads as TGCGCCAGCAGTCTTCCGGGAAACGAAAAGGAAGGGTTGAACGGGGAGCTGTTTTTT. Its protein product is CASSLPGNEKEGLNGELFF.

This clone was seen once. The chain combines TRBV5-5 with TRBJ2-7; possibly TRBD1 for D (7 bases). Germline V gene lookup returns CDR1 SGHKS and CDR2 YYEKEE (reference sequence). V was trimmed by 1 base and J by 6 bases, leaving 14 bases between them. This CDR3 contains 14 residues. The CDR3 bases are TGTGCCAGCAGCTTGTACCAGGGGGGCGGCGAGCAGTACTTC. Translating gives CASSLYQGGGEQYF.

V gene TRBV27 combines with J gene TRBJ1-5; D is unresolved. CDR1 MNHEY and CDR2 SMNVEV come from the germline V gene (reference sequence). The ends were cut back, 2 bases at V and 2 bases at J, with 13 bases in the middle. This CDR3 spans 16 amino acids. The CDR3 nucleotides are TGTGCCAGCAGTTTAGATGACCCGAGGGGCAATCAGCCCCAGCATTTT. The encoded protein is CASSLDDPRGNQPQHF.

In nucleotides, the CDR3 is TGTGCCAGCTCAGGGGGACAGGGAGGCTACGAGCAGTACTTC. It is translated as CASSGGQGGYEQYF. The chain employs TRBV18 and TRBJ2-7; 9 nucleotides line up with TRBD1. The germline CDR1 and CDR2 sequences are KGHSH and LQKENI. Germline trimming cut 5 bases from V and 3 bases from J; bases unmatched to any gene: 5. CDR3 length equals 14 residues.

This rearrangement joins TRBV5-4 to TRBJ1-4; tentatively, D is TRBD1 (6 bases). Germline assignment: CDR1 SGHNT and CDR2 YYREEE (reference sequence). CDR3 length: 15 residues. Trimming pared 4 bases from V and 8 bases from J, leaving 18 bases between. CDR3: CASSAGGADGEKLFF. CDR3 nucleotide sequence: TGTGCCAGCAGCGCGGGGGGGGCGGACGGAGAAAAACTGTTTTTT.

The chain employs TRBV7-2 and TRBJ2-1; D unclear. CDR3 length equals 14 residues. From germline, CDR1 is SGHTA and CDR2 FQGNSA. Trimming pared 6 bases from V and 5 bases from J, leaving 14 bases between. The CDR3 loop reads CASRRSLLNNEQFF. Written as DNA, the CDR3 is TGTGCCAGCAGACGGTCATTACTTAACAATGAGCAGTTCTTC.